A single sample is the source of the 26 T cell receptor beta chains below, sequenced in a study of shared clonotypes between healthy human individuals. CD45RO-negative, CCR7-selected cells formed the naive CD8 fraction, which excluded terminally differentiated effector memory CD45RA+ cells. Clones were read by immunoSEQ multiplex PCR, and TCRdb kept only the in-frame ones, dropping some. The table lists approximately 2,200,000 clones, approximately 94% of them singletons. Sequencing was performed on naive CD8+ T cells from PBMCs. The receptors come from a man aged 18 to 35 in good health. Some clones in this sample may be carry-over from other donors' samples.

Comment on this clone: Other nucleotide sequences from this sample produce the same CDR3. The chain is built from TRBV7-9 and TRBJ2-7; perhaps TRBD1 as D (5 bases). There are 13 residues in the CDR3. Trimming took off 3 bases at V and 1 base at J, with 7 bases between the two ends. Germline V gives CDR1 SEHNR, CDR2 FQNEAQ (reference sequence). In nucleotides, the CDR3 is TGTGCCAGCAGCTTTGGACATTCCTACGAGCAGTACTTC. The encoded protein is CASSFGHSYEQYF.

This rearrangement joins TRBV19 to TRBJ2-1; unclear D gene. Trimming shortened V by 7 bases and J by 8 bases, and 15 bases separated the two germline ends. Germline CDR1 is LNHDA and CDR2 is SQIVND (reference sequence). The CDR3 is made up of 13 amino acids. CDR3 nucleotide sequence: TGTGCCAGTACCCATCCCGGCCAGGATGAGCAGTTCTTC. Protein product: CASTHPGQDEQFF.

The chain combines TRBV7-9 with TRBJ2-1; TRBD2 might be the D (5 bases). Germline values: CDR1 SEHNR, CDR2 FQNEAQ (reference sequence). This CDR3 has 13 residues. Trimming stripped 2 bases from V and 6 bases from J, with 8 bases between. The chain's CDR3 is CASSLLLANEQFF. CDR3 DNA: TGTGCCAGCAGCTTACTTCTAGCCAATGAGCAGTTCTTC.

The rearrangement joins TRBV13 to TRBJ1-1, with a possible D match to TRBD1 (6 bases). Deletions cut 0 bases from V and 1 base from J, with 12 bases between. Germline V gene lookup returns CDR1 PRHDT and CDR2 FYEKMQ (reference sequence). The CDR3 length is 16 residues. CDR3 residues: CASSLGPRGRNTEAFF. CDR3 coding DNA: TGTGCCAGCAGCTTAGGCCCGCGGGGGCGGAACACTGAAGCTTTCTTT.

V is TRBV28 and J is TRBJ1-1; no clear D gene. The CDR3 totals 13 residues. CDR1 and CDR2 (germline): MDHEN, SYDVKM. With 5 bases removed from V and 7 bases from J, the gap between germline ends came to 14 bases. The CDR3 sequence: CASSLGGGVEAFF. The CDR3 coding sequence is TGTGCCAGCAGTCTGGGAGGAGGAGTTGAAGCTTTCTTT.

This clone showed up just once. Other DNA sequences in the sample encode the same CDR3. This chain connects TRBV27 to TRBJ1-2; 12 nucleotides match TRBD1. CDR1 MNHEY and CDR2 SMNVEV come from the germline V gene (reference sequence). The CDR3 sequence is 15 residues long. The J segment lost 4 bases and the V segment lost 4 bases, leaving 4 bases of the junction unmatched. The CDR3 DNA sequence: TGTGCCAGCAGTTCTCCGGGACAGGGGGCCTATGGCTACACCTTC. Translated, it gives CASSSPGQGAYGYTF.

The count of this clone is one. The CDR3 coding sequence is TGTGCCAGCTTGGGACAGGGGGACGATTCGTCCTACGAGCAGTACTTC. It is translated as CASLGQGDDSSYEQYF. The chain joins TRBV2 to TRBJ2-7; 11 positions match TRBD1. CDR3 size: 16 residues. V lost 8 bases, J lost 1 base, and 10 bases stayed unmatched. Germline CDR1 SNHLY, CDR2 FYNNEI.

The chain has TRBV5-1 and TRBJ2-7, with D unclear. V lost 2 bases to trimming and J lost 5 bases, with 14 bases between them. The germline V gene encodes CDR1 SGHRS and CDR2 YFSETQ. This CDR3 is 14 amino acids long. DNA for the CDR3: TGCGCCAGCAGCTTTGGGGATTCCTTTGACGAGCAGTACTTC. Translated: CASSFGDSFDEQYF.

The genes are TRBV5-6 and TRBJ2-5; TRBD2 agrees at 8 bases. Trimming cost V 4 bases and J 1 base; bases outside gene matches: 12. From germline, CDR1 is SGHDT and CDR2 YYEEEE. There are 17 residues in the CDR3. CDR3 region: CASSATVREGGQETQYF. In DNA form, the CDR3 reads TGTGCCAGCAGCGCAACCGTTCGGGAGGGGGGCCAAGAGACCCAGTACTTC.

The V gene is TRBV29-1, the J gene TRBJ1-1; D is unclear. Germline V gene lookup returns CDR1 SQVTM and CDR2 ANQGSEA. The CDR3 has 12 residues. Deletions cut 4 bases from V and 0 bases from J, with 6 bases between. CDR3 nucleotides: TGCAGCGTTGTTGAAATGAACACTGAAGCTTTCTTT. Translation gives CSVVEMNTEAFF. Together with reference TRBV29-1 and TRBJ1-1, the CDR3 gives the full variable domain: SAVISQKPSRDICQRGTSLTIQCQVDSQVTMMFWYRQQPGQSLTLIATANQGSEATYESGFVIDKFPISRPNLTFSTLTVSNMSPEDSSIYLCSVVEMNTEAFFGQGTRLTVV.

CDR3 in amino acids: CASSQASGTGVVGELFF. Here the CDR3 DNA reads TGCGCCAGCAGCCAAGCATCCGGGACAGGGGTTGTCGGGGAGCTGTTTTTT. This chain links TRBV4-3 with TRBJ2-2, with TRBD1 identical over 10 bases. Germline-derived CDR1 and CDR2 are LGHNA and YSLEER. V gave up 1 base and J gave up 7 bases; unmatched junction bases: 9. CDR3 size: 17 residues.

This chain joins TRBV19 and TRBJ1-1, with a weak D call TRBD1 (6 bases). The germline CDR1 and CDR2 sequences are LNHDA and SQIVND (reference sequence). Trimming removed 7 bases from V and 4 bases from J, with 16 bases in between. The CDR3 spans 14 residues. The CDR3 region is CASTTIGGSTEAFF. The CDR3 region has the DNA TGTGCCAGTACCACGATTGGGGGCTCCACTGAAGCTTTCTTT.

The gene calls are TRBV5-1 and TRBJ2-5; 7 bases line up with TRBD1. V lost 4 bases, J lost 1 base, and 7 bases stayed unmatched. The CDR3 runs 15 residues. Germline V gene data show CDR1 as SGHRS and CDR2 as YFSETQ. CDR3 DNA: TGCGCCAGCAGCGACGGACAGGATATCCAAGAGACCCAGTACTTC. Residues: CASSDGQDIQETQYF. The full variable domain, its missing parts supplied by reference TRBV5-1 and TRBJ2-5, is KAGVTQTPRYLIKTRGQQVTLSCSPISGHRSVSWYQQTPGQGLQFLFEYFSETQRNKGNFPGRFSGRQFSNSRSEMNVSTLELGDSALYLCASSDGQDIQETQYFGPGTRLLVL.

The V and J genes are TRBV9 and TRBJ2-5, with D possibly matching TRBD2 (6 bases). Germline V CDR1 and CDR2: SGDLS, YYNGEE. The V and J ends lost 4 bases and 3 bases respectively, with 10 bases between them. There are 13 residues in the CDR3. The CDR3 region has the DNA TGTGCCAGCAGCCGGGAGTTAAAAGAGACCCAGTACTTC. It specifies CASSRELKETQYF.

The chain employs TRBV5-4 and TRBJ1-1, with D maybe TRBD1 (6 bases). The V gene's germline CDR1 is SGHNT and CDR2 YYREEE (reference sequence). V lost 1 base, J lost 5 bases, and 18 bases lay in between. This CDR3 comprises 16 residues. The CDR3 loop is CASSLRPAGVRTEAFF. The CDR3 DNA reads TGTGCCAGCAGCTTGAGGCCTGCAGGGGTGAGGACTGAAGCTTTCTTT.

The V and J genes are TRBV11-2 and TRBJ2-3, with TRBD2 matching over 8 bases. J gave up 1 base and V 1 base, and 7 bases lay outside the gene matches. Germline assignment: CDR1 SGHAT and CDR2 FQNNGV. The CDR3 runs 17 residues. CDR3 protein: CASSLAPSGPRTDTQYF. CDR3 nucleotides: TGTGCCAGCAGCTTAGCCCCTAGCGGGCCCCGCACAGATACGCAGTATTTT.

The rearrangement links TRBV6-1 to TRBJ2-7, with 9 bases fitting TRBD2. V trimming: 2 bases; J trimming: 1 base; junction bases outside the gene matches: 3. Germline V gene lookup returns CDR1 MNHNS and CDR2 SASEGT. This CDR3 is 15 amino acids long. Written as DNA, the CDR3 is TGTGCCAGCAGTGAAAGGCTAGCGGGATCCTACGAGCAGTACTTC. Protein: CASSERLAGSYEQYF.

V gene TRBV4-1 combines with J gene TRBJ2-5, with 7 bases lining up with TRBD1. In germline, CDR1 is MGHRA, CDR2 YSYEKL. The CDR3 covers 16 residues. Trimming cost V 3 bases and J 5 bases; bases outside gene matches: 12. CDR3 sequence (DNA): TGCGCCAGCAGCCACCTCTCAGGGGGATTAGCCGAGACCCAGTACTTC. Protein: CASSHLSGGLAETQYF.

V usage is TRBV7-9 and J usage is TRBJ1-1; perhaps TRBD1 as D (6 bases). The V end was cut by 6 bases, the J end by 3 bases, with 26 bases between. The CDR3 length is 18 residues. Per germline, CDR1 SEHNR and CDR2 FQNEAQ (reference sequence). In DNA, the CDR3 is TGTGCCAGCAGTTTTACGTTGTTAGCCGGGGAGGGGGACACTGAAGCTTTCTTT. This encodes CASSFTLLAGEGDTEAFF.

The chain has TRBV13 and TRBJ2-6, with D possibly TRBD2 on 5 matching bases. The V and J ends lost 5 bases and 0 bases respectively, with 11 bases between them. In germline, CDR1 is PRHDT, CDR2 FYEKMQ (reference sequence). The CDR3 runs 16 residues. CDR3: CASSGGRGSGANVLTF. The CDR3 nucleotides are TGTGCCAGCAGCGGAGGACGGGGCTCTGGGGCCAACGTCCTGACTTTC.

This clone was seen more than once but under ten times. This chain connects TRBV2 to TRBJ1-1; D perhaps matches TRBD1 (5 bases). V lost 2 bases, J lost 4 bases, and 17 bases lay in between. This CDR3 comprises 16 residues. In germline, CDR1 is SNHLY, CDR2 FYNNEI. The DNA of the CDR3 is TGTGCCAGCAGTGAAAGTAGACAGCGAGGGAGCACTGAAGCTTTCTTT. Its translation: CASSESRQRGSTEAFF.

The chain recombines TRBV27 with TRBJ1-5; 9 bases are shared with TRBD1. Trimming removed 6 bases from V and 1 base from J; junction bases left unmatched: 4. CDR1 and CDR2 from the germline V gene are MNHEY and SMNVEV (reference sequence). The length of the CDR3 is 15 residues. The CDR3 sequence: CASREDRGSNQPQHF. The CDR3 coding sequence is TGTGCCAGCAGAGAGGACAGGGGAAGCAATCAGCCCCAGCATTTT.

V usage is TRBV25-1 and J usage is TRBJ2-1; the match to TRBD2 covers 8 bases. CDR3 length: 13 residues. Losses at the gene ends were 7 bases for V and 4 bases for J; bases not matched to a gene: 3. From germline, CDR1 is MGHDK and CDR2 SYGVNS. CDR3 coding DNA: TGTGCCAGCAAACTAGCGGAATACAATGAGCAGTTCTTC. Translating it yields CASKLAEYNEQFF.

The chain couples TRBV10-3 to TRBJ1-2; a weak D match, TRBD1 (5 bases). The V gene's germline CDR1 is ENHRY and CDR2 SYGVKD. This CDR3 region has 14 residues. V gave up 0 bases and J gave up 8 bases, with 13 bases separating them. The CDR3, as DNA: TGTGCCATCAGTGAGTCTATCGGGGGTCACGGCTACACCTTC. As protein: CAISESIGGHGYTF.

This chain joins TRBV11-2 and TRBJ2-5, with 9 bases identical to TRBD2. V lost 5 bases to trimming and J lost 4 bases; unmatched junction nucleotides: 5. The CDR3 is 14 amino acids. Germline V gene data show CDR1 as SGHAT and CDR2 as FQNNGV. CDR3 in amino acids: CASSHIAGAETQYF. The CDR3 nucleotides are TGTGCCAGCAGCCATATAGCGGGGGCAGAGACCCAGTACTTC.

The CDR3 bases are TGTGCCAGCAGCTTAGGAGAGCAGGGAAGTCAGCCCCAGCATTTT. Translating it yields CASSLGEQGSQPQHF. J is TRBJ1-5 and V is TRBV7-9; D is perhaps TRBD1 (5 bases). This CDR3 has 15 residues. The V end lost 1 base, the J end lost 6 bases, and 13 bases lay between the germline ends. Germline-derived CDR1 and CDR2 are SEHNR and FQNEAQ (reference sequence).